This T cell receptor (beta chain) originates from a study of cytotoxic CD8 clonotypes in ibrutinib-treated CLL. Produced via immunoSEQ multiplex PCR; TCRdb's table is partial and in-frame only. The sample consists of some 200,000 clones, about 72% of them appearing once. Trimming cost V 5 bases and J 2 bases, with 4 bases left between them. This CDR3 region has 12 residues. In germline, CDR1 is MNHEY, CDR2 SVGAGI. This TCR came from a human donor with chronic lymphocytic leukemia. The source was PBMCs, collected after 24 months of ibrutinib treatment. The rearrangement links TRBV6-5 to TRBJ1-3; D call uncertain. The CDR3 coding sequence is TGTGCCAGCAGTCCCGCTGGAAACACCATATATTTT. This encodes CASSPAGNTIYF.